This T cell receptor beta chain comes out of a study of blood T cell repertoires in COVID-19. The wider study: Sites in the United States, Italy and Spain provided acute and convalescent COVID-19 samples.

Original processing methods: The assay estimated nucleated cells by amplifying reference gene primers. The assay was immunoSEQ multiplex PCR, and TCRdb's table has in-frame clones only and misses some. V and J calls and clone size follow that table, whereas D and trimming were derived from the DNA. The sample has some 200,000 clones, 70% to 90% seen once; the top ten hold 15% to 20%. The CDR3 is 17 residues long. Seattle's cohort entered during active infection and was followed longitudinally. V gene TRBV12-2 combines with J gene TRBJ2-5; TRBD2, as called in the table, went unchecked against the DNA. TRBV12-2 is a documented pseudogene. The sequenced sample consisted of peripheral blood. This receptor was obtained from a man aged 50-60 years with COVID-19, enrolled during active disease. CDR3 residues: CASRNRRGLAGGETQYF. The CDR3 DNA reads TGTGCAAGTCGCAATAGGAGGGGACTAGCGGGAGGAGAGACCCAGTACTTC.